This T cell receptor beta chain was obtained from a study of OX40 agonist ivuxolimab in advanced cancers. As for the study in general: Melanoma, hepatocellular carcinoma, head and neck or renal cell cancer occurred in dose-escalation patients.

The V segment lost 4 bases and the J segment 10 bases; nucleotides outside the gene matches: 8. The CDR3 totals 14 residues. Germline CDR1 MRHNA, CDR2 SNTAGT. Libraries were prepared by immunoSEQ multiplex PCR; TCRdb keeps only in-frame clonotypes and omits some of them. This table holds around 21,000 clones, approximately 80% found once. The V call is TRBV6-4, the J call TRBJ2-1; 9 nucleotides agree with TRBD2. The sample in question was CD4+ or CD8+ T cells sorted from blood, obtained in a trial of the OX40 agonist ivuxolimab. The source is an adult with an advanced solid tumor such as melanoma, head and neck, liver or kidney cancer. This CDR3 is CASSVSGGGLEQFF. The CDR3 DNA is TGTGCCAGCAGTGTTAGCGGGGGAGGTTTAGAGCAGTTCTTC.